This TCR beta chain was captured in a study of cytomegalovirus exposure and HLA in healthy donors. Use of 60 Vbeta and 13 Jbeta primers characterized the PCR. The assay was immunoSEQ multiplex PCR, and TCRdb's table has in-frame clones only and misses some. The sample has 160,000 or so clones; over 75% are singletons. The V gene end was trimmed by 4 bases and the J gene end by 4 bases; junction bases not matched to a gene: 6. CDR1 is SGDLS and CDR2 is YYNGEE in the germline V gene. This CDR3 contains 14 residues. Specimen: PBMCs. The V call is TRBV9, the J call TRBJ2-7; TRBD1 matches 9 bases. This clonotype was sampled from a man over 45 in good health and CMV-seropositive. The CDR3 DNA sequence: TGTGCCAGCAGCCGAGACAGGGGGGGGTACGAGCAGTACTTC. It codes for CASSRDRGGYEQYF.